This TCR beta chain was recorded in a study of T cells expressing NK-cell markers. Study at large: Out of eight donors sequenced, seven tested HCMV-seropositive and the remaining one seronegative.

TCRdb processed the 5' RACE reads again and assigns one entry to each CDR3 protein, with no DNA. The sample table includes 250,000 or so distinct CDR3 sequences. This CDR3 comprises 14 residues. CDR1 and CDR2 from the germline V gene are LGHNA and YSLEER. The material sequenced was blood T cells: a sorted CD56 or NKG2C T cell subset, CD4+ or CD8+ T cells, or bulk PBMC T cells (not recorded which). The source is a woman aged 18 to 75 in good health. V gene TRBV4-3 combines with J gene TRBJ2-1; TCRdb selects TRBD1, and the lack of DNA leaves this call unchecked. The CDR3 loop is CASSRGTDYNEQFF.